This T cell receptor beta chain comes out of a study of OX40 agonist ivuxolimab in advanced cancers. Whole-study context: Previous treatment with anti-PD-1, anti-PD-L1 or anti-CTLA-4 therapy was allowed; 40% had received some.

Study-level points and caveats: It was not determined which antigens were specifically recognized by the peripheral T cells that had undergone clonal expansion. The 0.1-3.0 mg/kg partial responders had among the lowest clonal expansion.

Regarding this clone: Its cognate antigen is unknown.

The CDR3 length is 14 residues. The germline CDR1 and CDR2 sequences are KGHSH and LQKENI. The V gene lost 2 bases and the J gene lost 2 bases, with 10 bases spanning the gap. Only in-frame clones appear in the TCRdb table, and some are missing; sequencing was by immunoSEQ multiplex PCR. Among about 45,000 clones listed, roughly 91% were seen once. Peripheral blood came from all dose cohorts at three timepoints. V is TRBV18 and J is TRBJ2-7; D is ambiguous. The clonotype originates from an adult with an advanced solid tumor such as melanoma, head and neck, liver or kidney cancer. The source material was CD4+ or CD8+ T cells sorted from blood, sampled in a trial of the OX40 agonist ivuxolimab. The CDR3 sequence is CASSPFSGTYEQYF. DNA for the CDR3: TGTGCCAGCTCACCATTTTCAGGTACCTACGAGCAGTACTTC. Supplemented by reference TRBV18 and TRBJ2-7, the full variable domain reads NAGVMQNPRHLVRRRGQEARLRCSPMKGHSHVYWYRQLPEEGLKFMVYLQKENIIDESGMPKERFSAEFPKEGPSILRIQQVVRGDSAAYFCASSPFSGTYEQYFGPGTRLTVT.